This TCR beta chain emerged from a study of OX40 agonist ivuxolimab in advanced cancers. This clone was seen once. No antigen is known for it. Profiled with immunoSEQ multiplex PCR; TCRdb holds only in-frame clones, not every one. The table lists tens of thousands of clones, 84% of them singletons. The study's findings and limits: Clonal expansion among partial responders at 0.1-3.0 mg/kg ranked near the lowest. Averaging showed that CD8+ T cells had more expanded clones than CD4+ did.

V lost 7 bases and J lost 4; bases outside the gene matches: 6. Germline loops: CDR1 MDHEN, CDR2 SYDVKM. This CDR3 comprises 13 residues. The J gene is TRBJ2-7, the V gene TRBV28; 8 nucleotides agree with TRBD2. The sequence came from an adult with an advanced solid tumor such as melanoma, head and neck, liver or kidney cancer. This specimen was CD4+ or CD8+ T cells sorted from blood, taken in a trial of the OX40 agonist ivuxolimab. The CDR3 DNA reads TGTGCCAGCACCGGGGGGGCCAGGTACGAGCAGTACTTC. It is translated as CASTGGARYEQYF.